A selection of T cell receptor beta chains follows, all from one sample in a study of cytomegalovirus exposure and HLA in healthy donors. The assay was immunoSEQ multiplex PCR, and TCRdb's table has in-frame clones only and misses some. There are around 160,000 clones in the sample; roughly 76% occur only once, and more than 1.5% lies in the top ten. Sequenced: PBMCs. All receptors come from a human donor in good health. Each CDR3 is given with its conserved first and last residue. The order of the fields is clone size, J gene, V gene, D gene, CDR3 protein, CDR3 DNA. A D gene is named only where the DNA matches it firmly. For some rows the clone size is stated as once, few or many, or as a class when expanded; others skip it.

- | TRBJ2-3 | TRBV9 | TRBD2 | CASQSGGYTDTQYF | TGTGCCAGCCAAAGCGGGGGGTACACAGATACGCAGTATTTT
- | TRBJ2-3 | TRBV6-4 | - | CASSDFPSTDTQYF | TGTGCCAGCAGTGACTTTCCTAGCACAGATACGCAGTATTTT
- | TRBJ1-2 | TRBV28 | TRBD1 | CASRYRDSDFGGYTF | TGTGCCAGCAGATACCGGGACAGCGACTTTGGGGGCTACACCTTC
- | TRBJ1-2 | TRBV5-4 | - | CASSLISSGAYYGYTF | TGTGCCAGCAGCTTGATTTCATCAGGGGCGTACTATGGCTACACCTTC
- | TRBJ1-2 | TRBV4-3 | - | CASSQDRRSLGYGSYTF | TGCGCCAGCAGCCAAGATCGGAGATCCCTAGGTTATGGAAGCTACACCTTC
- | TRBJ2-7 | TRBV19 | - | CASSITGTSYEQYF | TGTGCCAGTAGTATAACGGGTACATCCTACGAGCAGTACTTC
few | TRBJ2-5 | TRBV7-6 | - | CASSLGTGQGGSETQYF | TGTGCCAGCAGCTTGGGAACAGGGCAGGGGGGAAGTGAGACCCAGTACTTC
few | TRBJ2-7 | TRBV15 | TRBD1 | CATSRPGQPTYEQYF | TGTGCCACCAGCAGGCCGGGACAGCCTACCTACGAGCAGTACTTC
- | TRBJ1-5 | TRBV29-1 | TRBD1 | CSVTGQAPDQPQHF | TGCAGCGTTACCGGACAGGCTCCGGACCAGCCCCAGCATTTT
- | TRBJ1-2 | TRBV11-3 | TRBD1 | CASSTRPGTGNGGYTF | TGTGCCAGCAGCACCCGACCCGGGACAGGGAACGGCGGCTACACCTTC
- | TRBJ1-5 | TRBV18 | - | CASSPPLGGNQPQHF | TGTGCCAGCTCACCACCTTTAGGGGGCAATCAGCCCCAGCATTTT
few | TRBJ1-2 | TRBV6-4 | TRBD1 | CASSPGQNFYGYTF | TGTGCCAGCAGCCCGGGACAGAACTTCTATGGCTACACCTTC
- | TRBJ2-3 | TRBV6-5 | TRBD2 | CASSWTSGGARDTQYF | TGTGCCAGCAGTTGGACTAGCGGGGGGGCCAGAGATACGCAGTATTTT
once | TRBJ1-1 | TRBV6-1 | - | CASSEFGRVTEAFF | TGTGCCAGCAGTGAATTCGGCAGGGTCACTGAAGCTTTCTTT
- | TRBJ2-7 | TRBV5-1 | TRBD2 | CASSLLTSGASEQYF | TGCGCCAGCAGCTTGTTGACTAGCGGGGCCTCCGAGCAGTACTTC
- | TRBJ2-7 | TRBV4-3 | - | CASSQDRGYEQYF | TGCGCCAGCAGCCAAGATAGGGGCTACGAGCAGTACTTC
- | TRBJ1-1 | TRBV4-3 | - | CASSQAYAQNTEAFF | TGCGCCAGCAGCCAAGCCTACGCCCAGAACACTGAAGCTTTCTTT
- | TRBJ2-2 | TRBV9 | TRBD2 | CASSVAASGGGELFF | TGTGCCAGCAGCGTAGCGGCTAGCGGAGGCGGGGAGCTGTTTTTT
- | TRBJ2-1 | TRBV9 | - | CASSVQGSSYNEQFF | TGTGCCAGCAGCGTACAAGGGAGCTCCTACAATGAGCAGTTCTTC
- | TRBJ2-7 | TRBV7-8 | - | CASSLATYPGIF | TGTGCCAGCAGCTTAGCCACATACCCGGGGATTTTC
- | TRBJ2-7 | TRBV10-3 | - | CAISVLEGRLDEQYF | TGTGCCATCAGTGTATTGGAGGGGCGTCTGGACGAGCAGTACTTC
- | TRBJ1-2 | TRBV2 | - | CARNTGIFADGYTF | TGTGCCAGAAATACAGGGATCTTCGCGGATGGCTACACCTTC
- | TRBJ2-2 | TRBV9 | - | CASSVGLGAMGTGELFF | TGTGCCAGCAGCGTAGGCCTAGGGGCCATGGGGACCGGGGAGCTGTTTTTT
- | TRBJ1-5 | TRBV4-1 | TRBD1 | CASSQDRQGAQPQHF | TGCGCCAGCAGCCAAGATCGGCAGGGGGCCCAGCCCCAGCATTTT
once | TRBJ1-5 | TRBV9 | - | CASSADIYQPQHF | TGTGCCAGCAGCGCGGACATTTATCAGCCCCAGCATTTT
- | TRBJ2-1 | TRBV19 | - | CASSAPGHRNEQFF | TGTGCCAGTAGTGCGCCGGGACATAGGAATGAGCAGTTCTTC
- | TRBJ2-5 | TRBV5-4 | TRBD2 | CASSQPYSGATETQYF | TGTGCCAGCAGCCAACCCTATAGCGGGGCGACAGAGACCCAGTACTTC
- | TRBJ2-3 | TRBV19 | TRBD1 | CASSTTSDRADTQYF | TGTGCCAGTAGTACCACCTCTGACAGGGCGGATACGCAGTATTTT
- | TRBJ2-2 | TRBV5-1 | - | CASSLALNTGELFF | TGCGCCAGCAGCTTGGCCTTGAACACCGGGGAGCTGTTTTTT
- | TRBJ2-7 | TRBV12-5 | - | CASGLVRALHEQYF | TGTGCTAGTGGTTTGGTAAGAGCTTTACACGAGCAGTACTTC
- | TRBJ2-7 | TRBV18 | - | CASSRDGRGEQYF | TGTGCCAGCTCACGAGACGGTAGAGGCGAGCAGTACTTC
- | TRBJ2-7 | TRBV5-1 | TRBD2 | CASSLAGGGDYEQYF | TGCGCCAGCAGCTTGGCGGGCGGGGGGGACTACGAGCAGTACTTC
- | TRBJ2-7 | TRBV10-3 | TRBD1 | CATTPGQGVYEQYF | TGTGCCACCACTCCTGGACAGGGAGTCTACGAGCAGTACTTC
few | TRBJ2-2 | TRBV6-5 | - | CASSYSSENTGELFF | TGTGCCAGCAGTTACTCCAGCGAGAACACCGGGGAGCTGTTTTTT
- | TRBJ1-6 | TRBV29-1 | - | CSVRSSYNSPLHF | TGCAGCGTCCGGAGCTCCTATAATTCACCCCTCCACTTT
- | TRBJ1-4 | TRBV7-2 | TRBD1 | CASSLWTGIDEKLFF | TGTGCCAGCAGCTTATGGACAGGGATCGATGAAAAACTGTTTTTT
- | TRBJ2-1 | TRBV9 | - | CASSVGVSDWDNEQFF | TGTGCCAGCAGCGTAGGGGTTAGCGACTGGGACAATGAGCAGTTCTTC
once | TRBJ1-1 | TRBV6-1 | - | CASSLFQGGNTEAFF | TGTGCCAGCAGCCTATTCCAGGGCGGGAACACTGAAGCTTTCTTT
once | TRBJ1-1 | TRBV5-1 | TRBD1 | CASSGDRGGTEAFF | TGCGCCAGCTCAGGTGACAGGGGTGGGACTGAAGCTTTCTTT
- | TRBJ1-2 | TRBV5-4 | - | CASSVVGQSIYGYTF | TGTGCCAGCAGCGTGGTTGGACAGAGTATCTATGGCTACACCTTC
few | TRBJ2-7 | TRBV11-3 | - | CARGAPHSEQYF | TGTGCCAGAGGAGCACCACATAGCGAGCAGTACTTC
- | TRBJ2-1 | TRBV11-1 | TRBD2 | CASSFQTSGAFSSYNEQFF | TGTGCCAGCAGCTTTCAGACTAGCGGGGCCTTCAGCTCCTACAATGAGCAGTTCTTC
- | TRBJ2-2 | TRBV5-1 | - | CASSLRGNTGELFF | TGCGCCAGCAGCTTGCGCGGGAACACCGGGGAGCTGTTTTTT
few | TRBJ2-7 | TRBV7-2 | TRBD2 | CASSHWTSYEQYF | TGTGCCAGCAGCCATTGGACTAGCTACGAGCAGTACTTC
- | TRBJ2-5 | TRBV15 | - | CATGQSQETQYF | TGTGCCACCGGACAGAGCCAAGAGACCCAGTACTTC
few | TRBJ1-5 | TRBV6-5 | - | CASSSQGIQPQHF | TGTGCCAGCAGTTCCCAGGGGATTCAGCCCCAGCATTTT
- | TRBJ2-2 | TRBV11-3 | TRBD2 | CASSFKRGSGELFF | TGTGCCAGCAGCTTCAAGCGGGGCTCCGGGGAGCTGTTTTTT
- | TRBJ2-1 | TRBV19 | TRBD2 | CASSPGPGLAGDEQFF | TGTGCCAGTAGTCCTGGGCCGGGACTAGCCGGGGATGAGCAGTTCTTC
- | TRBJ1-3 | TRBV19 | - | CASRGRGGTGNTIYF | TGTGCCAGTAGAGGGCGGGGAGGCACTGGAAACACCATATATTTT
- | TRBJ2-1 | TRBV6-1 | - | CASSEFQDSYNEQFF | TGTGCCAGCAGTGAATTCCAGGACAGCTACAATGAGCAGTTCTTC
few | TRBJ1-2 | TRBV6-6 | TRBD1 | CASSRTGGYYGYTF | TGTGCCAGCAGCCGGACAGGGGGTTACTATGGCTACACCTTC
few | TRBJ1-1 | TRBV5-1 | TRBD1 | CASSSPTGGFYSSSEAFF | TGCGCCAGCAGCTCCCCGACAGGGGGCTTTTATAGTAGTTCTGAAGCTTTCTTT
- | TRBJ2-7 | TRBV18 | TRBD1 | CASSPAQGVHEQYF | TGTGCCAGCTCACCAGCCCAGGGGGTCCACGAGCAGTACTTC
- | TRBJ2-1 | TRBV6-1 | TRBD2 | CASSGGGGSYNEQFF | TGTGCCAGCAGTGGGGGCGGGGGCTCCTACAATGAGCAGTTCTTC
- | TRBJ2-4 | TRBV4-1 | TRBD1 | CASSQVGLTGGISSKNIQYF | TGCGCCAGCAGCCAAGTCGGGCTCACAGGGGGAATTTCATCCAAAAACATTCAGTACTTC